This T cell receptor (beta chain) was sequenced during a study of CD8 T cells in ankylosing spondylitis. Study outcomes and limitations: A TCR beta motif made of eight highly homologous variants seemed typical of ankylosing spondylitis blood. Relatively scarce in peripheral blood, disease-linked clones were CD8+. Significant enrichment of disease-linked clones was reported in matched ankylosing spondylitis synovial fluid. Certain motif variants had earlier been reported in reactive arthritis synovial fluid and blood.

By quantitative 5'-RACE with molecular barcodes, the TCR beta libraries were made. TCRdb used MiXCR to reprocess the 5' RACE reads, holding one entry per CDR3 protein. The repertoire holds some 240,000 distinct CDR3 sequences, with 6% to 8% as singletons. Losses at the gene ends were 4 bases for V and 3 bases for J; bases not matched to a gene: 9. CDR1 SGHDN and CDR2 FVKESK come from the germline V gene. CDR3 length equals 15 residues. This clonotype was observed many times. The antigen is unknown. The sequence derives from a male donor with ankylosing spondylitis. The sample comprised blood, either unsorted or a sorted T cell fraction (not recorded which). The chain joins TRBV14 to TRBJ2-7, with TRBD1 matching 7 bases. CDR3 sequence reads: CASSPNRGFFYEQYF. CDR3 DNA sequence: TGTGCCAGCAGCCCCAACAGGGGTTTCTTCTACGAGCAGTACTTC.